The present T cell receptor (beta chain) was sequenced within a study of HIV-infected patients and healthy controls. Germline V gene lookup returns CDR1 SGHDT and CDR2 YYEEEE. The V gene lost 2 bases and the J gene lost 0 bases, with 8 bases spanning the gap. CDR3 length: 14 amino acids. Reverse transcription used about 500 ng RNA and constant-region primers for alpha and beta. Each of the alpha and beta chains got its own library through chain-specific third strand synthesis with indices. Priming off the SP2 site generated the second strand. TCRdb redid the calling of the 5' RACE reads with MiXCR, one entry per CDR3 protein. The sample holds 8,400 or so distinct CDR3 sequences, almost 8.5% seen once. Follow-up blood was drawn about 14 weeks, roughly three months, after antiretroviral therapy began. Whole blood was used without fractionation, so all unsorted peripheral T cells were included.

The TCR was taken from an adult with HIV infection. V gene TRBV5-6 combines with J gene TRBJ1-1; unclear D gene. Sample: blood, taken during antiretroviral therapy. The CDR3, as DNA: TGTGCCAGCAGCTTCAAGTCTATGAACACTGAAGCTTTCTTT. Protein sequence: CASSFKSMNTEAFF.